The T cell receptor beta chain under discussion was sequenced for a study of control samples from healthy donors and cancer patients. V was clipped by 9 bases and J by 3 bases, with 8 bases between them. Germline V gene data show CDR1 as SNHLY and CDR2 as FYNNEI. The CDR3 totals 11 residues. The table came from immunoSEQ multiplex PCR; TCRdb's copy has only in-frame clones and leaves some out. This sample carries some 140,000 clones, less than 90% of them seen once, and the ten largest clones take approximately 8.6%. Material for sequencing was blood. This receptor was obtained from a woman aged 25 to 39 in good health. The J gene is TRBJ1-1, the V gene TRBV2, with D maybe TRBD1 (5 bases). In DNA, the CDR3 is TGTGCCAGTCTCAGGGACACTGAAGCTTTCTTT. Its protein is CASLRDTEAFF.